This TCR beta chain was observed in a study of CD8 T cells in Susac syndrome (dated by TCRdb to the late 2010s). General notes on the study: The study used repertoire sequencing to test whether antigen drove CD8+ T cell activation and differentiation in Susac syndrome. Clonality of the CD8+ T cell repertoire was compared between over ten healthy donors, about 14 Susac syndrome patients and under 19 multiple sclerosis patients.

V is shortened by 5 bases, J by 6 bases, and the region joining them spans 13 bases. The germline V gene encodes CDR1 MNHEY and CDR2 SMNVEV (reference sequence). The CDR3 contains 13 residues, cysteine and phenylalanine counted. This entry keeps only the CDR3 DNA: 39 bases, framed from base 1. Peripheral blood CD8+ and CD4+ T cells from healthy donors, Susac syndrome patients and multiple sclerosis patients were profiled by high-throughput TCR beta sequencing. The multiple sclerosis controls were treatment-naive patients whose relapsing-remitting disease, either stable or active, fulfilled the revised McDonald criteria. CD8+ TEMRA cells were enriched by FACS, while bulk CD8+ and CD4+ T cells were purified by magnetic negative isolation. Blood was drawn into EDTA tubes, processed within 24 hours, and PBMCs were isolated by density gradient centrifugation. PBMCs destined for TCR sequencing were cryopreserved in liquid nitrogen and later thawed in a 37 °C water bath. Purity of sorted or isolated CD4+, CD8+ and CD8+ TEMRA cells was at least 90%.

RNA was extracted using the RNeasy kit, and about 0.5 to 1 ug of the RNA was reverse transcribed with random hexamers. The immunoSEQ multiplex PCR assay, which covers 54 Vbeta and 13 Jbeta segments, was used to amplify TCR beta CDR3 regions. Bias from PCR amplification was corrected by using a synthetic template baseline for primer optimization and for computational correction. The original methods were these. Only productive sequences were kept, with reads annotated to V, D and J genes according to IMGT and analyzed in immunoSEQ Analyzer. Clonality was calculated as one minus the Shannon entropy normalized by log2 of the number of productive unique sequences. For each patient and control, public and private clones were evaluated within the 100 most prevalent clones. Clones were defined as Susac-specific if absent from the healthy and MS cohorts, from 900 to 1,200 published viral clones and from other ImmuneACCESS disease sequences. TCRdb trimmed the raw reads at Q25, called clones with MiXCR and kept productive beta chains. Identical CDR3 protein sequences are pooled into one entry, listed with their most common genes and DNA. The authors' filters were not applied to this entry. This sample holds just over 150,000 distinct CDR3 sequences; 90% to 95% were observed only once. The top ten hold over 0.2% of the sample.

Results and caveats for the whole study, not just this receptor: The number of individuals in the TCR sequencing and HLA analysis was recognized as being relatively small.

A remark on this clonotype: Its recognized antigen is unknown. Base-call qualities are not available, and no considerably larger clone is one nucleotide away.

Sequencing was carried out using CD8+ T cells from PBMCs. Rearrangement joined TRBV27 to TRBJ1-1, and possibly TRBD1, on 5 matching bases. The source is a human donor with multiple sclerosis. The CDR3 region has the sequence CASSGHSGAEAFF. The nucleotide sequence reads as follows: TGTGCCAGCAGTGGCCATTCGGGGGCTGAAGCTTTCTTT.